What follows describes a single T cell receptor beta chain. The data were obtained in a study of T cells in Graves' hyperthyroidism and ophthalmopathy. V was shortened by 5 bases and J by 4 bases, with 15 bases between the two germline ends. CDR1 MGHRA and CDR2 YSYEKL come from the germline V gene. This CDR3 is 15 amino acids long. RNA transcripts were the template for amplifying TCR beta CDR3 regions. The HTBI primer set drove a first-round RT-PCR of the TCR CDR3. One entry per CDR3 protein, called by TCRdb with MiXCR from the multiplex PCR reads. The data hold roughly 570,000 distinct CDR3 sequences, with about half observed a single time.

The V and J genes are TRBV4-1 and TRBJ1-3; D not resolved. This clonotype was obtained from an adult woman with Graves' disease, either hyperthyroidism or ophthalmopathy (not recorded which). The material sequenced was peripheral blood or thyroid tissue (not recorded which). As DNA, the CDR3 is TGCGCCAGCAGCTTACATATACAGCCCGGAAACACCATATATTTT. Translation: CASSLHIQPGNTIYF.